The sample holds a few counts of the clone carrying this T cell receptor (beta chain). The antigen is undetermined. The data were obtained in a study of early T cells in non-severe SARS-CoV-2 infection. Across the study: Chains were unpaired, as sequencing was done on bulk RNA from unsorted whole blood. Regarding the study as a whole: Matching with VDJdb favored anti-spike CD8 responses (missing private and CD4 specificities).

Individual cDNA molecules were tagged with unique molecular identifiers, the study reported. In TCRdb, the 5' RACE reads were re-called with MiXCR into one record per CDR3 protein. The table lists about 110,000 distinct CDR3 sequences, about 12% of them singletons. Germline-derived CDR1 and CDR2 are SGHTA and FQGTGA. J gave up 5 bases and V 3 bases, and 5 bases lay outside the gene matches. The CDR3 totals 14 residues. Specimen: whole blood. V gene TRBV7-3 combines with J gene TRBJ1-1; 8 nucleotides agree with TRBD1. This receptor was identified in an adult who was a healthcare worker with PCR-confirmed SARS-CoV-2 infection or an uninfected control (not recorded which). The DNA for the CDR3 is TGTGCCAGCAGCTTCTACACAGGGGGTACTGAAGCTTTCTTT. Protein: CASSFYTGGTEAFF.